The 10 T cell receptor beta chains in this list originate from one sample, sequenced in a study of cytomegalovirus exposure and HLA in healthy donors. PCR employed 60 Vbeta and 13 Jbeta primers. Measured with immunoSEQ multiplex PCR; TCRdb has only the in-frame clones, and not every one. Among roughly 130,000 clones, just under 85% were seen once, and the ten largest hold around 3%. Specimen: PBMCs. These TCRs come from a boy aged 2-9 years in good health and CMV-seronegative.

The rearrangement uses TRBV7-8 and TRBJ2-2; tentative D call: TRBD1 (6 bases). Germline CDR1 SGHVS, CDR2 FQNEAQ. This CDR3 has 15 residues. V was shortened by 0 bases and J by 4 bases, with 9 bases between the two germline ends. The CDR3 DNA sequence: TGTGCCAGCAGCTTAGCCGGGACACGCACCGGGGAGCTGTTTTTT. This translates into CASSLAGTRTGELFF.

This clone was seen a handful of times. The V call is TRBV2, the J call TRBJ2-1; 8 bases fit TRBD2. Germline V gene sequence: CDR1 SNHLY, CDR2 FYNNEI. The V gene end was trimmed by 0 bases and the J gene end by 7 bases; junction bases not matched to a gene: 8. This CDR3 region has 16 residues. The CDR3, as DNA: TGTGCCAGCAGTGAAGCATCGGGACTAGTATCGAATGAGCAGTTCTTC. It translates to CASSEASGLVSNEQFF.

The CDR3 region is CASSLDIPSGNTIYF. The CDR3 nucleotides read TGTGCCAGCAGCTTGGACATCCCCTCTGGAAACACCATATATTTT. This sequence joins TRBV5-5 and TRBJ1-3, with D unresolved. Trimming left V 0 bases short and J 0 bases short, with 7 bases between. The CDR3 runs 15 residues. Looked up from germline, CDR1 is SGHKS and CDR2 is YYEKEE (reference sequence).

This clone was recorded a few times. At the DNA level, this CDR3 is encoded by other sequences in the same sample as well. CDR3 DNA: TGTGCCAGCAGTGATGGACTGGGGACAGATACGCAGTATTTT. As protein: CASSDGLGTDTQYF. This chain connects TRBV6-4 to TRBJ2-3; the D gene is possibly TRBD2 (5 bases). CDR1 is MRHNA, CDR2 SNTAGT, per germline. CDR3 length: 14 amino acids. V was trimmed by 3 bases and J by 3 bases, leaving 10 bases between them.

This clone was seen just once. The chain has TRBV2 and TRBJ2-7; TRBD1 agrees at 8 bases. CDR1 and CDR2 (germline): SNHLY, FYNNEI. This CDR3 comprises 14 residues. The J segment lost 4 bases and the V segment lost 3 bases, leaving 5 bases of the junction unmatched. CDR3 region: CASSEAGGTYEQYV. CDR3 sequence (DNA): TGTGCCAGCAGTGAGGCAGGGGGCACGTACGAGCAGTACGTC.

The chain couples TRBV7-9 to TRBJ2-7; TRBD2 matches 7 bases. Germline CDR1 SEHNR, CDR2 FQNEAQ (reference sequence). V gave up 4 bases and J gave up 6 bases; unmatched junction bases: 9. The CDR3 runs to 14 residues. CDR3 DNA sequence: TGTGCCAGCAGCTCTTCCTCTCCGGGGGGCGAGCAGTACGTC. This codes for CASSSSSPGGEQYV.

The V and J genes are TRBV10-2 and TRBJ2-7, with 13 bases that match TRBD2. The J call may be wrong; the DNA end is better matched by TRBJ2-5. This CDR3 comprises 13 residues. The V gene's germline CDR1 is WSHSY and CDR2 SAAADI. CDR3 sequence (DNA): TGCGCCAGCAGGACTAGCGGGGGGGAGACCCAGTACTTC. Protein sequence: CASRTSGGETQYF.

J is TRBJ1-1 and V is TRBV4-2, with D tentatively TRBD1 (5 bases). With 1 base removed from V and 6 bases from J, the gap between germline ends came to 15 bases. The CDR3 totals 15 residues. Per the germline V gene, CDR1 is LGHNA and CDR2 is YNFKEQ. The chain's CDR3 is CASSQASAGNSEAFF. CDR3 DNA sequence: TGTGCCAGCAGCCAAGCTTCGGCAGGGAATTCTGAAGCTTTCTTT.

To note about this clone: Compared with germline, one end of the junction differs, possibly owing to a read error. The V gene is TRBV7-9, the J gene TRBJ1-2; TRBD1 aligns across 7 bases. Germline V gene sequence: CDR1 SEHNR, CDR2 FQNEAQ (reference sequence). CDR3 size: 16 residues. The CDR3 loop reads CVSSPTRRGTGYGYTF. CDR3 nucleotides: TGTGTCAGCAGCCCTACCCGCAGGGGGACGGGGTATGGCTACACCTTC.

This clone was detected only once. This sequence joins TRBV11-3 and TRBJ2-1; no clear D gene. This CDR3 spans 14 amino acids. V lost 0 bases and J 8 bases, leaving 11 bases between the germline ends. Germline V gives CDR1 SGHNT, CDR2 YENEEA. The CDR3 DNA reads as TGTGCCAGCAGCTTAGAAGCCCCCTCGGATGAGCAGTTCTTC. Residues: CASSLEAPSDEQFF.